Following are 24 T cell receptor beta chains from one sample sequenced in a study of Graves' ophthalmopathy and Graves' hyperthyroidism. TCR beta CDR3 amplification used RNA transcripts. HTBI-primed RT-PCR formed the first round, and a multiplex PCR formed the second. TCRdb reanalysed the multiplex PCR reads using MiXCR and keeps one entry per CDR3 protein. The sample yields roughly 300,000 distinct CDR3 sequences, 15% to 20% seen once. The sequencing sample was made of peripheral blood. Receptors were obtained from an adult man with Graves' ophthalmopathy.

This clonotype appeared many times. This sequence joins TRBV12-3 or TRBV12-4 and TRBJ1-2; D is undetermined. V was pared by 5 bases and J by 3 bases, with 10 bases between. CDR3 length equals 13 residues. The CDR3 sequence: CASSRDTYYGYTF. CDR3 coding DNA: TGTGCCAGCAGTCGTGACACCTACTATGGCTACACCTTC.

This clonotype was detected many times. V gene TRBV11-2 combines with J gene TRBJ2-1; TRBD2 aligns across 9 bases. V was pared by 1 base and J by 5 bases, with 6 bases of the junction left unmatched. This CDR3 has 16 residues. Germline V gene lookup returns CDR1 SGHAT and CDR2 FQNNGV. The DNA for the CDR3 is TGTGCCAGCAGCTTAGTTCGCGGGAGGGGTGACAATGAGCAGTTCTTC. Amino acid sequence: CASSLVRGRGDNEQFF.

This clonotype was observed at least ten times. The genes are TRBV7-8 and TRBJ2-5; D may correspond to TRBD1 or TRBD2 (5 bases each). Germline loops: CDR1 SGHVS, CDR2 FQNEAQ. The CDR3 is 14 amino acids. V was clipped by 6 bases and J by 5 bases, with 16 bases between them. The chain's CDR3 is CASRPGRGVETQYF. For the CDR3, the DNA is TGTGCCAGCAGGCCGGGACGGGGAGTGGAGACCCAGTACTTC.

The table lists this clonotype with many counts. The V and J genes are TRBV6-1 and TRBJ2-7; 8 bases align to TRBD1. The length of the CDR3 is 14 residues. V lost 7 bases and J lost 6; bases outside the gene matches: 11. Per germline, CDR1 MNHNS and CDR2 SASEGT. The CDR3 nucleotides are TGTGCCAGCATCCCCTATCAGGGGGCTGGCGAGCAGTACTTC. Amino acids: CASIPYQGAGEQYF.

Many counts were recorded for this clonotype. V gene TRBV10-3 combines with J gene TRBJ2-7, with a tentative D call TRBD1 (6 bases). The germline CDR1 and CDR2 sequences are ENHRY and SYGVKD. CDR3 length: 17 amino acids. V was shortened by 4 bases and J by 3 bases, with 22 bases between the two germline ends. In nucleotides, the CDR3 is TGTGCCATCAGTGGGCCCGGGGCCAGGGGTGAAATCTACGAGCAGTACTTC. Residues: CAISGPGARGEIYEQYF.

In this sample, this clonotype turned up many times. The V call is TRBV2, the J call TRBJ2-2; D gene unclear. The CDR3 consists of 15 residues. Trimming cost V 1 base and J 1 base, with 7 bases left between them. The germline CDR1 and CDR2 sequences are SNHLY and FYNNEI. In DNA, the CDR3 is TGTGCCAGCAGTGAAGGAGGAAAGAACACCGGGGAGCTGTTTTTT. Its translation: CASSEGGKNTGELFF.

This clonotype came up many times. The V and J genes are TRBV6-2 or TRBV6-3 and TRBJ1-3; 9 bases are a match to TRBD1. This CDR3 is 14 amino acids long. CDR1 and CDR2 (germline): MNHEY, SVGEGT. V trimming: 6 bases; J trimming: 8 bases; junction bases outside the gene matches: 8. Here the CDR3 reads CASRTGGDVHTIYF. CDR3 nucleotide sequence: TGTGCCAGCAGAACAGGGGGCGACGTGCACACCATATATTTT.

This clonotype was detected many times. The chain's CDR3 is CASRNEQGDGNTIYF. CDR3 DNA: TGTGCCAGCAGAAACGAACAGGGGGACGGAAACACCATATATTTT. The rearrangement links TRBV6-1 to TRBJ1-3; 8 bases map to TRBD1. Germline-derived CDR1 and CDR2 are MNHNS and SASEGT. V lost 6 bases, J lost 4 bases, and 8 bases stayed unmatched. CDR3 length equals 15 residues.

Comments on this clonotype: A junction boundary mismatches the germline segment, possibly from a read error. V is TRBV12-3 or TRBV12-4 and J is TRBJ1-2, with TRBD1 as a possible D gene (5 bases). There are 15 residues in the CDR3. CDR3 in DNA: TGTGCCAGCAGTATGGGACCGGGCCCCATCGGTGGCTACAACTTC. This codes for CASSMGPGPIGGYNF.

This clonotype was seen at least ten times. The chain recombines TRBV19 with TRBJ2-7; possibly TRBD1 for D (6 bases). Between the trimmed V and J ends, which lost 1 base and 4 bases, there was a span of 11 bases. The CDR3 loop spans 14 amino acids. Germline V CDR1 and CDR2: LNHDA, SQIVND (reference sequence). The CDR3 DNA reads TGTGCCAGTAGTATAGGATGGGACACATACGAGCAGTACTTC. This translates into CASSIGWDTYEQYF. The complete variable domain, with remaining parts taken from reference TRBV19 and TRBJ2-7, reads DGGITQSPKYLFRKEGQNVTLSCEQNLNHDAMYWYRQDPGQGLRLIYYSQIVNDFQKGDIAEGYSVSREKKESFPLTVTSAQKNPTAFYLCASSIGWDTYEQYFGPGTRLTVT.

This clonotype has just a few counts. The chain combines TRBV4-3 with TRBJ2-7; D is ambiguous. The CDR3 loop spans 15 amino acids. Germline CDR1 reads LGHNA; CDR2 reads YSLEER. V gave up 0 bases and J gave up 3 bases, with 12 bases separating them. The CDR3 loop reads CASSQDVIGNYEQYF. CDR3 DNA: TGCGCCAGCAGCCAAGATGTAATAGGGAACTACGAGCAGTACTTC.

This clonotype came up many times. J is TRBJ1-1 and V is TRBV6-1; tentative D call: TRBD1 (5 bases). CDR3 size: 13 residues. Trimming stripped 4 bases from V and 1 base from J, with 7 bases between. CDR1 and CDR2 (germline): MNHNS, SASEGT. Here the CDR3 reads CASSAGRNTEAFF. The CDR3 region has the DNA TGTGCCAGCAGTGCAGGGCGGAACACTGAAGCTTTCTTT.

In its sample, this clonotype was seen many times. The chain is built from TRBV25-1 and TRBJ1-2, with D possibly TRBD1 on 5 matching bases. CDR3 length: 15 amino acids. V lost 1 base and J lost 4, with 13 bases in between. Germline CDR1 MGHDK, CDR2 SYGVNS. The CDR3 is CASSESPGTSYGYTF. The CDR3, as DNA: TGTGCCAGCAGTGAATCCCCAGGGACCTCCTATGGCTACACCTTC.

Notes on this clonotype: This sequence may be a read error, since a much larger clone differs from it by one base. The gene calls are TRBV7-9 and TRBJ1-2, with 7 bases aligning to TRBD1. Germline V gene lookup returns CDR1 SEHNR and CDR2 FQNEAQ (reference sequence). This CDR3 contains 13 residues. CDR3 sequence: CASSQEYRGSLNF. The CDR3 DNA sequence: TGTGCCAGCAGCCAAGAATACAGGGGTAGCCTGAACTTC. The whole variable domain, remainder taken from reference TRBV7-9 and TRBJ1-2, is DTGVSQNPRHKITKRGQNVTFRCDPISEHNRLYWYRQTLGQGPEFLTYFQNEAQLEKSRLLSDRFSAERPKGSFSTLEIQRTEQGDSAMYLCASSQEYRGSLNFGSGTRLTVV.

This clonotype was picked up many times. This chain connects TRBV18 to TRBJ1-2; D gene uncertain. CDR3 length: 14 residues. V was cut by 2 bases and J by 0 bases, with 7 bases left in between. Germline lookup yields CDR1 KGHSH and CDR2 LQKENI. The CDR3 nucleotides read TGTGCCAGCTCACCATACGAGACTAACTATGGCTACACCTTC. Protein: CASSPYETNYGYTF.

V gene TRBV6-1 combines with J gene TRBJ2-7; D may match TRBD1 or TRBD2 (5 bases each). CDR1 and CDR2 from the germline V gene are MNHNS and SASEGT. This CDR3 spans 19 amino acids. V was shortened by 2 bases and J by 2 bases, with 25 bases between the two germline ends. CDR3 amino acids: CASSEYPPAIGRGTYEQYF. The CDR3 DNA follows: TGTGCCAGCAGTGAATACCCCCCTGCAATCGGACGGGGCACCTACGAGCAGTACTTC.

V usage is TRBV7-2 and J usage is TRBJ2-7; TRBD1 matches 11 bases. The CDR3 covers 14 residues. Looked up from germline, CDR1 is SGHTA and CDR2 is FQGNSA. Losses at the gene ends were 9 bases for V and 3 bases for J; bases not matched to a gene: 7. CDR3 sequence: CASSWTGGFYEQYF. The CDR3 DNA sequence: TGTGCCAGTAGTTGGACAGGGGGCTTCTACGAGCAGTACTTC.

This clonotype was seen at least ten times. The gene calls are TRBV13 and TRBJ2-7, with 7 bases lining up with TRBD1. This CDR3 is 15 amino acids long. Germline V gene data show CDR1 as PRHDT and CDR2 as FYEKMQ (reference sequence). V dropped 6 bases and J dropped 2; count of bases not matched to a gene: 10. The CDR3 DNA reads as TGTGCCAGCAGGGCTACAGGGGATAAGACCTACGAGCAGTACTTC. Amino acids: CASRATGDKTYEQYF.

This clonotype was counted at least ten times. This chain connects TRBV20-1 to TRBJ2-5; possible D gene TRBD2, 5 bases. Germline CDR1 is DFQATT and CDR2 is SNEGSKA (reference sequence). The CDR3 loop spans 12 amino acids. The CDR3 sequence: CSRERGQETQYF. CDR3 coding DNA: TGCAGCCGGGAACGGGGCCAAGAGACCCAGTACTTC.

This clonotype has ten or more counts. The chain uses TRBV13 and TRBJ2-4; 8 bases line up with TRBD1. The V and J ends lost 0 bases and 5 bases, in that order; junction bases with no gene match: 9. CDR3 length: 17 residues. Germline assignment: CDR1 PRHDT and CDR2 FYEKMQ (reference sequence). The CDR3 region has the DNA TGTGCCAGCAGCTTAGGGGGGCAGGGGGCTTATCAAAACATTCAGTACTTC. Protein: CASSLGGQGAYQNIQYF.

This clonotype was found many times. V gene TRBV30 combines with J gene TRBJ1-5; D not certain. Germline V gives CDR1 GTSNPN, CDR2 SVGIG (reference sequence). This CDR3 contains 14 residues. V lost 2 bases to trimming and J lost 0 bases, with 8 bases between them. CDR3 protein: CAWSSLNSNQPQHF. The CDR3 nucleotides read TGTGCCTGGAGTTCACTGAATAGCAATCAGCCCCAGCATTTT.

This sequence joins TRBV12-3 or TRBV12-4 and TRBJ1-1; D not resolved. V was cut by 4 bases and J by 7 bases, with 10 bases left in between. CDR3 length: 12 residues. The DNA for the CDR3 is TGTGCCAGCAGTTCTGTGGTGGGTGAAGCTTTCTTT. Translation gives CASSSVVGEAFF.

In its sample, this clonotype was seen many times. This chain links TRBV5-4 with TRBJ2-7; 9 bases align to TRBD2. After removal of 1 base from V and 5 bases from J, the junction contained 7 bases not matched to a gene. CDR3 size: 15 residues. Germline assignment: CDR1 SGHNT and CDR2 YYREEE (reference sequence). The CDR3 sequence is CASSLPLAGSHEQYF. CDR3 DNA: TGTGCCAGCAGCTTGCCGCTAGCGGGATCCCACGAGCAGTACTTC.

This clonotype was counted many times. The rearrangement joins TRBV29-1 to TRBJ2-7; no clear D. Germline assignment: CDR1 SQVTM and CDR2 ANQGSEA. Trimming removed 6 bases from V and 3 bases from J, with 18 bases in between. CDR3 size: 14 residues. The CDR3 nucleotides are TGCAGCGTCCGAACCGCCCGAACCGACTACGAGCAGTACTTC. Its translation: CSVRTARTDYEQYF.